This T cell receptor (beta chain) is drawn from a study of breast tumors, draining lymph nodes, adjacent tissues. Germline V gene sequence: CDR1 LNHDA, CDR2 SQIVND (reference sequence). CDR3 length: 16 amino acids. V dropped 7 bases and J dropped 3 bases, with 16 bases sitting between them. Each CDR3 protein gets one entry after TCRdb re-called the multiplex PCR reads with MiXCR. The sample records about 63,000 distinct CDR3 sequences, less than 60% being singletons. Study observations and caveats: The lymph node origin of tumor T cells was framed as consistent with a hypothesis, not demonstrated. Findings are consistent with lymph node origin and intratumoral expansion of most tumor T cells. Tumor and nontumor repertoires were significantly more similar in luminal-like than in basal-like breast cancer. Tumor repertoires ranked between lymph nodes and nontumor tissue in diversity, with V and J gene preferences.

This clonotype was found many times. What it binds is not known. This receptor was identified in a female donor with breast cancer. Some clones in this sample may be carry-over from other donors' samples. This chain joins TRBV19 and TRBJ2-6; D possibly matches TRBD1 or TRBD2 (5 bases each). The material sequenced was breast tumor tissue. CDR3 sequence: CASNQGAVSGANVLTF. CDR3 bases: TGTGCCAGTAATCAGGGAGCGGTGAGTGGGGCCAACGTCCTGACTTTC.